What follows are 32 T cell receptor beta chains derived from one specimen sequenced in a study of blood T cell repertoires in COVID-19. Using immunoSEQ multiplex PCR, the repertoire was profiled, and TCRdb retains in-frame clones only, with some absent. This table has 200,000 or so clones, 83% appearing once. Material: peripheral blood. The receptor set was obtained from a woman in her thirties or forties with acute or convalescent COVID-19.

V usage is TRBV5-1 and J usage is TRBJ2-7; 9 positions match TRBD1. The germline gives CDR1 SGHRS, CDR2 YFSETQ. The length of the CDR3 is 15 residues. V lost 4 bases to trimming and J lost 2 bases; unmatched junction nucleotides: 7. CDR3 sequence (DNA): TGCGCCAGCAGCAGTGGGACAGGGCAAACCTACGAGCAGTACTTC. Protein: CASSSGTGQTYEQYF.

J is TRBJ2-1 and V is TRBV6-2 or TRBV6-3; perhaps TRBD2 as D (5 bases). Germline CDR1 is MNHEY and CDR2 is SVGEGT. The CDR3 contains 17 residues. Trimming left V 2 bases short and J 4 bases short, with 18 bases between. As DNA, the CDR3 is TGTGCCAGCAGTTACGCCCTTGAGGGTATAGGGTACAATGAGCAGTTCTTC. It specifies CASSYALEGIGYNEQFF.

The genes are TRBV19 and TRBJ2-2, with 7 positions matching TRBD1. The CDR3 length is 14 residues. The germline CDR1 and CDR2 sequences are LNHDA and SQIVND (reference sequence). Germline trimming cut 6 bases from V and 1 base from J; bases unmatched to any gene: 2. In DNA form, the CDR3 reads TGTGCCAGTAGGAGGGACAGGAACACCGGGGAGCTGTTTTTT. Protein: CASRRDRNTGELFF. Using reference TRBV19 and TRBJ2-2 for the parts outside the CDR3, the full variable domain is DGGITQSPKYLFRKEGQNVTLSCEQNLNHDAMYWYRQDPGQGLRLIYYSQIVNDFQKGDIAEGYSVSREKKESFPLTVTSAQKNPTAFYLCASRRDRNTGELFFGEGSRLTVL.

The chain recombines TRBV5-1 with TRBJ1-2; TRBD1 agrees at 7 bases. The CDR3 sequence is 15 residues long. The V and J ends lost 0 bases and 5 bases, in that order; junction bases with no gene match: 7. Germline assignment: CDR1 SGHRS and CDR2 YFSETQ. The CDR3 region has the DNA TGCGCCAGCAGCTTGGACCTTACAGGGGCGTATGGCTACACCTTC. Its translation is CASSLDLTGAYGYTF.

V usage is TRBV5-8 and J usage is TRBJ1-4, with D maybe TRBD1 (5 bases). The CDR3 runs 15 residues. Trimming cost V 7 bases and J 6 bases, with 19 bases left between them. The germline V gene encodes CDR1 SGHTS and CDR2 YDEGEE. CDR3 region: CASFLIRGDDEKLFF. CDR3 coding DNA: TGTGCCAGCTTCCTGATCCGGGGGGATGATGAAAAACTGTTTTTT.

The chain uses TRBV5-8 and TRBJ2-5, with TRBD2 as a possible D gene (5 bases). V lost 1 base and J lost 5, with 12 bases in between. The CDR3 runs 14 residues. Germline loops: CDR1 SGHTS, CDR2 YDEGEE. Here the CDR3 DNA reads TGTGCCAGCAGCTTGTTCGGGGTAGAGGAGACCCAGTACTTC. Translated: CASSLFGVEETQYF.

This clone occurred once. The rearrangement joins TRBV9 to TRBJ1-2, with D perhaps TRBD1 (5 bases). With 0 bases removed from V and 6 bases from J, the gap between germline ends came to 15 bases. This CDR3 is built from 15 residues. Per the germline V gene, CDR1 is SGDLS and CDR2 is YYNGEE. This chain's CDR3 is CASSVGQGLGHGYTF. CDR3 coding DNA: TGTGCCAGCAGCGTAGGGCAGGGTTTAGGGCATGGCTACACCTTC.

V and J are TRBV9 and TRBJ2-3; 13 bases fit TRBD2. V lost 4 bases and J lost 5; bases outside the gene matches: 7. The CDR3 is 16 residues long. CDR1 is SGDLS and CDR2 is YYNGEE in the germline V gene. CDR3 sequence reads: CASSPGLAGALDTQYF. The CDR3, as DNA: TGTGCCAGCAGCCCCGGACTAGCGGGGGCCTTAGATACGCAGTATTTT.

This clone was observed a single time. V gene TRBV18 combines with J gene TRBJ1-5; possibly TRBD1 for D (5 bases). Trimming stripped 0 bases from V and 2 bases from J, with 8 bases between. From germline, CDR1 is KGHSH and CDR2 LQKENI. CDR3 length equals 15 residues. The chain's CDR3 is CASSPPGEGNQPQHF. DNA of the CDR3: TGTGCCAGCTCACCACCAGGGGAGGGCAATCAGCCCCAGCATTTT. Filled out from reference TRBV18 and TRBJ1-5, the complete variable domain reads NAGVMQNPRHLVRRRGQEARLRCSPMKGHSHVYWYRQLPEEGLKFMVYLQKENIIDESGMPKERFSAEFPKEGPSILRIQQVVRGDSAAYFCASSPPGEGNQPQHFGDGTRLSIL.

Comment on this clone: At one boundary the junction diverges from the germline segment, which might be a read error. The chain couples TRBV11-2 to TRBJ2-5; 7 nucleotides align to TRBD2. This CDR3 comprises 16 residues. CDR1 SGHAT and CDR2 FQNNGV come from the germline V gene. The CDR3 region is CASSLDILALNGNQYF. CDR3 bases: TGTGCCAGCAGTTTAGATATACTAGCGCTAAATGGTAACCAGTACTTC.

The CDR3 region has the DNA TGTGCCAGCAGCCCAAAACAGGGTTGGGAAGAGACCCAGTACTTC. Protein product: CASSPKQGWEETQYF. The chain couples TRBV5-4 to TRBJ2-5; D is perhaps TRBD1 (6 bases). In germline, CDR1 is SGHNT, CDR2 YYREEE (reference sequence). CDR3 length: 15 residues. Trimming cost V 4 bases and J 3 bases, with 16 bases left between them.

The V and J genes are TRBV12-3 or TRBV12-4 and TRBJ1-4; unclear D gene. Trimming pared 8 bases from V and 5 bases from J, leaving 6 bases between. CDR3 length: 11 residues. CDR3 in DNA: TGTGCCAGCCGAGGGAATGAAAAACTGTTTTTT. It is translated as CASRGNEKLFF.

The V and J genes are TRBV11-2 and TRBJ1-1; 9 nucleotides align to TRBD1. CDR3 size: 15 residues. CDR1 is SGHAT and CDR2 is FQNNGV in the germline V gene. Trimming took 1 base from V and 1 from J; bases not matched to a gene: 1. The CDR3 DNA reads TGTGCCAGCAGCTTAGGGGACAGGGCGAACACTGAAGCTTTCTTT. Translation gives CASSLGDRANTEAFF.

The rearrangement uses TRBV10-3 and TRBJ2-1; TRBD2 aligns across 8 bases. The V gene's germline CDR1 is ENHRY and CDR2 SYGVKD. The CDR3 spans 14 residues. V lost 8 bases to trimming and J lost 2 bases; unmatched junction nucleotides: 5. The CDR3 loop reads CAIGGREAYNEQFF. In DNA form, the CDR3 reads TGTGCCATCGGAGGGCGGGAGGCCTACAATGAGCAGTTCTTC.

This clone turned up a few times. The V call is TRBV5-1, the J call TRBJ2-7, with TRBD1 matching 7 bases. The V segment lost 0 bases and the J segment 4 bases; nucleotides outside the gene matches: 4. Germline-derived CDR1 and CDR2 are SGHRS and YFSETQ. This CDR3 is built from 14 residues. CDR3 coding DNA: TGCGCCAGCAGCTTGGCGGGGACAGTTTACGAGCAGTACTTC. The encoded protein is CASSLAGTVYEQYF. The complete variable domain, with remaining parts taken from reference TRBV5-1 and TRBJ2-7, reads KAGVTQTPRYLIKTRGQQVTLSCSPISGHRSVSWYQQTPGQGLQFLFEYFSETQRNKGNFPGRFSGRQFSNSRSEMNVSTLELGDSALYLCASSLAGTVYEQYFGPGTRLTVT.

The rearrangement uses TRBV27 and TRBJ2-1; 15 bases map to TRBD2. This CDR3 has 15 residues. V lost 7 bases to trimming and J lost 9 bases; unmatched junction nucleotides: 7. Germline V CDR1 and CDR2: MNHEY, SMNVEV (reference sequence). The CDR3 region is CASTTRTSGRGEQFF. In nucleotides, the CDR3 is TGTGCCAGCACCACTCGGACTAGCGGGAGGGGTGAGCAGTTCTTC.

The chain combines TRBV6-5 with TRBJ2-7; TRBD1 aligns across 9 bases. The germline gives CDR1 MNHEY, CDR2 SVGAGI. Germline trimming cut 2 bases from V and 3 bases from J; bases unmatched to any gene: 2. This CDR3 contains 14 residues. Here the CDR3 DNA reads TGTGCCAGCAGTTACGACAGGGGGGGCTACGAGCAGTACTTC. As protein: CASSYDRGGYEQYF.

The chain joins TRBV11-3 to TRBJ1-1, with 7 bases that match TRBD1. The length of the CDR3 is 13 residues. Germline loops: CDR1 SGHNT, CDR2 YENEEA. Trimming at V came to 5 bases and at J to 8 bases, leaving 8 bases not matched to a gene. The chain's CDR3 is CASSISQTGEAFF. For the CDR3, the DNA is TGTGCCAGCAGCATTAGCCAGACAGGGGAAGCTTTCTTT.

V usage is TRBV7-2 and J usage is TRBJ2-7, with unresolved D. Germline V gene lookup returns CDR1 SGHTA and CDR2 FQGNSA. This CDR3 region has 14 residues. V was trimmed by 5 bases and J by 4 bases, leaving 15 bases between them. CDR3 in amino acids: CASSPRVGGYEQYF. Here the CDR3 DNA reads TGTGCCAGCAGCCCCCGGGTAGGCGGTTACGAGCAGTACTTC.

J is TRBJ2-7 and V is TRBV10-3; 14 bases match TRBD2. Per germline, CDR1 ENHRY and CDR2 SYGVKD. With V trimmed by 5 bases and J by 3 bases, 6 bases remained unmatched. This CDR3 is 16 amino acids long. The CDR3 region has the DNA TGTGCCATCAGTCGACTAGCGGGAGGGGGAATCTACGAGCAGTACTTC. This encodes CAISRLAGGGIYEQYF.

This chain links TRBV24-1 with TRBJ2-1; the match to TRBD2 covers 7 bases. V lost 3 bases to trimming and J lost 8 bases; unmatched junction nucleotides: 15. The CDR3 consists of 17 residues. CDR1 is KGHDR, CDR2 SFDVKD, per germline. CDR3 sequence: CATSDHPWRTSFDEQFF. The CDR3 nucleotides are TGTGCCACCAGTGATCATCCTTGGCGGACTAGTTTTGATGAGCAGTTCTTC.

The chain combines TRBV4-1 with TRBJ1-1; no definite D call. There are 12 residues in the CDR3. Germline V CDR1 and CDR2: MGHRA, YSYEKL. The V end was cut by 6 bases, the J end by 5 bases, with 10 bases between. DNA for the CDR3: TGCGCCAGCAGGGCCCGAGGTACTGAAGCTTTCTTT. Translation gives CASRARGTEAFF.

The chain is built from TRBV5-6 and TRBJ2-7; 11 positions match TRBD2. V shed 0 bases, J shed 3 bases, and the junction held 5 bases outside the gene matches. The CDR3 runs to 16 residues. CDR1 and CDR2 (germline): SGHDT, YYEEEE. The DNA of the CDR3 is TGTGCCAGCAGCTTGGCCTCTGGACTAGCGGGCTACGAGCAGTACTTC. Translating it yields CASSLASGLAGYEQYF.

V is TRBV5-1 and J is TRBJ2-2; 7 bases fit TRBD1. CDR3 length equals 15 residues. CDR1 and CDR2 (germline): SGHRS, YFSETQ. With V trimmed by 4 bases and J by 9 bases, 12 bases remained unmatched. The CDR3 sequence is CASSGQGVSSRELFF. CDR3 sequence (DNA): TGCGCCAGCAGCGGGCAGGGGGTGAGTTCCCGGGAGCTGTTTTTT. Full variable domain (rest looked up from reference TRBV5-1 and TRBJ2-2): KAGVTQTPRYLIKTRGQQVTLSCSPISGHRSVSWYQQTPGQGLQFLFEYFSETQRNKGNFPGRFSGRQFSNSRSEMNVSTLELGDSALYLCASSGQGVSSRELFFGEGSRLTVL.

The chain recombines TRBV29-1 with TRBJ1-2; D gene unclear. The CDR3 loop spans 8 amino acids. Trimming removed 6 bases at V and 7 bases at J, with 3 bases between. The germline V gene encodes CDR1 SQVTM and CDR2 ANQGSEA. CDR3 region: CSVGGYTF. As DNA, the CDR3 is TGCAGCGTCGGTGGCTACACCTTC.

This clone was found a few times. The chain recombines TRBV4-1 with TRBJ1-1; possible D gene TRBD1, 6 bases. With 3 bases removed from V and 0 bases from J, the gap between germline ends came to 11 bases. Germline lookup yields CDR1 MGHRA and CDR2 YSYEKL. This CDR3 is built from 15 residues. The CDR3 protein is CASSHTGSMNTEAFF. Written as DNA, the CDR3 is TGCGCCAGCAGCCATACAGGGTCCATGAACACTGAAGCTTTCTTT.

The chain links TRBV5-4 to TRBJ2-7; 8 bases line up with TRBD2. The length of the CDR3 is 15 residues. Germline V lookup: CDR1 SGHNT, CDR2 YYREEE (reference sequence). V was clipped by 4 bases and J by 5 bases; unmatched bases: 11. The CDR3 DNA follows: TGTGCCAGCAGCCGCCCGGGGGGGGCGCAGCACGAGCAGTACTTC. This encodes CASSRPGGAQHEQYF.

This rearrangement joins TRBV5-4 to TRBJ1-4, with 7 nucleotides matching TRBD1. The CDR3 contains 14 residues. With 2 bases clipped from V and 3 bases from J, the junction kept 1 base outside the gene matches. CDR1 and CDR2 (germline): SGHNT, YYREEE (reference sequence). The CDR3 region is CASSFRGSNEKLFF. DNA for the CDR3: TGTGCCAGCAGCTTCAGGGGGTCTAATGAAAAACTGTTTTTT.

This chain uses TRBV7-9 with TRBJ2-7, with D tentatively TRBD2 (6 bases). The length of the CDR3 is 13 residues. The germline V gene encodes CDR1 SEHNR and CDR2 FQNEAQ (reference sequence). The V end was cut by 3 bases, the J end by 2 bases, with 8 bases between. The CDR3 reads CASSFAGTYEQYF. CDR3 bases: TGTGCCAGCAGCTTTGCGGGGACCTACGAGCAGTACTTC. Together with reference TRBV7-9 and TRBJ2-7, the CDR3 gives the full variable domain: DTGVSQNPRHKITKRGQNVTFRCDPISEHNRLYWYRQTLGQGPEFLTYFQNEAQLEKSRLLSDRFSAERPKGSFSTLEIQRTEQGDSAMYLCASSFAGTYEQYFGPGTRLTVT.

This chain uses TRBV12-5 with TRBJ2-6; 7 nucleotides match TRBD2. The CDR3 contains 18 residues. Trimming removed 3 bases from V and 1 base from J; junction bases left unmatched: 9. Germline CDR1 LGHNT, CDR2 FRNRAP. CDR3 residues: CASGFTPDGGSGANVLTF. The CDR3 DNA follows: TGTGCTAGTGGTTTCACCCCGGACGGGGGGTCTGGGGCCAACGTCCTGACTTTC.

This clone has a single count. The chain links TRBV27 to TRBJ1-5, with TRBD1 as a possible D gene (5 bases). The length of the CDR3 is 13 residues. V dropped 3 bases and J dropped 5 bases, with 8 bases sitting between them. CDR1 is MNHEY and CDR2 is SMNVEV in the germline V gene (reference sequence). In DNA, the CDR3 is TGTGCCAGCAGTTTTAACAGGTATCAGCCCCAGCATTTT. Amino acid sequence: CASSFNRYQPQHF.

This clone was seen only a few times. The chain carries TRBV20-1 and TRBJ2-3; TRBD2 is a possible D gene (6 bases). This CDR3 has 11 amino acids. CDR1 is DFQATT and CDR2 is SNEGSKA in the germline V gene (reference sequence). The ends were cut back, 6 bases at V and 7 bases at J, with 11 bases in the middle. DNA of the CDR3: TGCAGTGCCATTAGCGGACATACGCAGTATTTT. Translation: CSAISGHTQYF.